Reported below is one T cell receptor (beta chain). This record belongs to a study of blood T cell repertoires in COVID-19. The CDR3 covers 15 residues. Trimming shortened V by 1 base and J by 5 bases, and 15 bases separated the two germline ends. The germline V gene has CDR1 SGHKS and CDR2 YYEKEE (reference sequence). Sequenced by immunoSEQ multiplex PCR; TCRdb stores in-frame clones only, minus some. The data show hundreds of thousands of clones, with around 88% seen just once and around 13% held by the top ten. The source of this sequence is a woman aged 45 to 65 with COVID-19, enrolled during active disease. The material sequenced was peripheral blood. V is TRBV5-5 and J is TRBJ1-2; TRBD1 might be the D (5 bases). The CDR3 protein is CASSLQSDSLYGYTF. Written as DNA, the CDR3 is TGTGCCAGCAGCTTGCAATCAGACAGTTTGTATGGCTACACCTTC.